These 17 T cell receptor beta chains were sequenced from one sample in a study of post-analysis software for immune sequencing data. General study findings and limits: Controls showed lower frequencies than patients for roughly five TRBV segments, and TRBV5-6, TRBV5-1 and TRBV20-1 were among these.

Included in the TCR beta cDNA libraries were unique molecular identifiers. TCRdb ran MiXCR on the PCR reads and lists one entry per CDR3 protein. The repertoire holds about 760,000 distinct CDR3 sequences, with 25% to 30% as singletons. No antigen has been identified for these receptors. The material sequenced was blood. These receptors originate from a girl under 18 with multiple sclerosis.

This clonotype was seen a few times. The J gene is TRBJ2-5, the V gene TRBV28; D remains unclear. Germline V CDR1 and CDR2: MDHEN, SYDVKM. CDR3 length equals 11 residues. V lost 7 bases and J lost 1, with 4 bases in between. DNA of the CDR3: TGTGCCAGCAAAATCCAAGAGACCCAGTACTTC. This encodes CASKIQETQYF.

This clonotype was detected only a few times. The chain joins TRBV6-6 to TRBJ1-2; 7 bases fit TRBD1. CDR1 and CDR2 (germline): MNHNY, SVGAGI (reference sequence). This CDR3 spans 14 amino acids. The junction had 11 bases not matched to a gene; V was cut back by 6 bases and J by 7 bases. The CDR3 DNA sequence: TGTGCCAGCAGAAGACAGGGCCACGAGGCTGGCTACACCTTC. Its protein is CASRRQGHEAGYTF.

This clonotype was detected a few times. The chain has TRBV7-2 and TRBJ2-1; 8 bases align to TRBD1. CDR3 length equals 16 residues. Germline V CDR1 and CDR2: SGHTA, FQGNSA. The ends lost 1 base at V and 6 bases at J; junction bases unmatched: 8. The CDR3 DNA reads as TGTGCCAGCAGCTTAGGCGGGACAGGTAGCGTCAATGAGCAGTTCTTC. Encoded protein: CASSLGGTGSVNEQFF.

The genes are TRBV7-2 and TRBJ2-3; D perhaps matches TRBD2 (6 bases). The CDR3 has 15 residues. V lost 4 bases to trimming and J lost 4 bases, with 15 bases between them. The germline V gene has CDR1 SGHTA and CDR2 FQGNSA. The CDR3 here is CASSSRGTHADTQYF. Here the CDR3 DNA reads TGTGCCAGCAGCTCTCGAGGGACTCACGCAGATACGCAGTATTTT.

This clonotype was seen once. The gene calls are TRBV5-1 and TRBJ2-3, with 8 bases fitting TRBD2. Germline V gives CDR1 SGHRS, CDR2 YFSETQ. V shed 4 bases, J shed 2 bases, and the junction held 12 bases outside the gene matches. This CDR3 has 17 amino acids. The CDR3 spells CASSQPGTRTTTDTQYF. CDR3 nucleotides: TGCGCCAGCAGCCAACCCGGGACTAGGACAACCACAGATACGCAGTATTTT.

V gene TRBV20-1 combines with J gene TRBJ2-7; TRBD2 agrees at 9 bases. The CDR3 is 15 residues long. Germline CDR1 reads DFQATT; CDR2 reads SNEGSKA (reference sequence). Trimming took 1 base from V and 2 from J; bases not matched to a gene: 6. The CDR3 loop is CSARGGAGGAYEQYF. The CDR3 nucleotides read TGCAGTGCTAGAGGTGGAGCGGGAGGAGCCTACGAGCAGTACTTC.

As DNA, the CDR3 is TGTGCCAGCTCACCACCGGTGGCGGGGGATGGCGATGAGCAGTTCTTC. Its protein is CASSPPVAGDGDEQFF. This chain connects TRBV18 to TRBJ2-1; 7 bases are shared with TRBD2. The J segment lost 8 bases and the V segment lost 0 bases, leaving 10 bases of the junction unmatched. CDR3 size: 16 residues. The germline V gene has CDR1 KGHSH and CDR2 LQKENI.

A few counts support this clonotype. This rearrangement joins TRBV13 to TRBJ2-1; D remains ambiguous. The CDR3 covers 14 residues. Germline-derived CDR1 and CDR2 are PRHDT and FYEKMQ (reference sequence). V was clipped by 1 base and J by 7 bases, with 11 bases between them. The CDR3: CASSLVRPQNEQFF. In DNA form, the CDR3 reads TGTGCCAGCAGCTTAGTAAGGCCCCAGAATGAGCAGTTCTTC.

Only a few counts were recorded for this clonotype. The gene calls are TRBV27 and TRBJ2-5; a possible D gene is TRBD2 (5 bases). This CDR3 is built from 12 residues. The V gene's germline CDR1 is MNHEY and CDR2 SMNVEV (reference sequence). V lost 3 bases to trimming and J lost 9 bases, with 11 bases between them. CDR3: CASSLRTGAQYF. In DNA, the CDR3 is TGTGCCAGCAGTTTGCGTACCGGGGCCCAGTACTTC.

The chain combines TRBV7-9 with TRBJ2-7, with D maybe TRBD1 (5 bases). The assigned J gene may be wrong: the sequence end matches TRBJ2-5 better. Germline V gene sequence: CDR1 SEHNR, CDR2 FQNEAQ (reference sequence). This CDR3 contains 15 residues. The CDR3 sequence: CASSYAVGQGKTQYF. The CDR3 DNA reads TGTGCCAGCAGTTACGCCGTCGGGCAGGGCAAGACCCAGTACTTC.

This clonotype was observed a single time. J is TRBJ1-4 and V is TRBV10-1, with D possibly matching TRBD1 (5 bases). The CDR3 spans 13 residues. Deletions cut 6 bases from V and 7 bases from J, with 12 bases between. CDR1 WNHNN and CDR2 SYGVQD come from the germline V gene (reference sequence). CDR3 region: CASSRDGSEKLFF. CDR3 in DNA: TGCGCCAGCAGCCGGGACGGGAGTGAAAAACTGTTTTTT.

Comment on this clonotype: One junction end does not reproduce the germline sequence, and a read error may be involved. The chain couples TRBV7-2 to TRBJ2-1; D remains ambiguous. Germline V gives CDR1 SGHTA, CDR2 FQGNSA. The CDR3 has 11 residues. The CDR3 loop is CAGSLYNEQFF. CDR3 sequence (DNA): TGTGCCGGCAGCTTATACAATGAGCAGTTCTTC.

This clonotype was detected a few times. The genes are TRBV27 and TRBJ1-4, with D possibly being TRBD1 (6 bases). Trimming took 7 bases from V and 0 from J, leaving 24 bases between them. The CDR3 totals 19 residues. Per germline, CDR1 MNHEY and CDR2 SMNVEV (reference sequence). This CDR3 is CASNSWTATRIATNEKLFF. The DNA for the CDR3 is TGTGCCAGCAATAGTTGGACAGCGACGCGAATTGCAACTAATGAAAAACTGTTTTTT.

The genes are TRBV20-1 and TRBJ2-5; D is unclear. The CDR3 contains 13 residues. The V gene lost 5 bases and the J gene lost 2 bases, with 12 bases spanning the gap. Germline loops: CDR1 DFQATT, CDR2 SNEGSKA (reference sequence). The CDR3 protein is CSAPGPEQETQYF. The CDR3 region has the DNA TGCAGTGCTCCCGGGCCGGAGCAAGAGACCCAGTACTTC.

A few counts support this clonotype. CDR3 DNA sequence: TGTGCCATCAGTGAGTCGACTAGCGGGAGGGCGTTAGATACGCAGTATTTT. Translated, it gives CAISESTSGRALDTQYF. The chain carries TRBV10-3 and TRBJ2-3; TRBD2 agrees at 14 bases. Germline values: CDR1 ENHRY, CDR2 SYGVKD. CDR3 length: 17 amino acids. V lost 0 bases to trimming and J lost 5 bases; unmatched junction nucleotides: 4.

This clonotype was found a few times. V usage is TRBV7-9 and J usage is TRBJ1-2, with D unclear. CDR1 is SEHNR, CDR2 FQNEAQ, per germline (reference sequence). Trimming took 5 bases from V and 4 from J, leaving 11 bases between them. CDR3 length equals 13 residues. This chain's CDR3 is CASSEGITYGYTF. The CDR3 DNA reads as TGTGCCAGCAGCGAGGGAATAACCTATGGCTACACCTTC.

The V call is TRBV12-3 or TRBV12-4, the J call TRBJ2-3; 9 positions match TRBD2. The CDR3 contains 14 residues. V shed 9 bases and J 4 bases; nucleotides not matched to a gene: 8. CDR3 nucleotides: TGTGCCAGTCGGCCGGGACTAGCTGCAGATACGCAGTATTTT. The encoded protein is CASRPGLAADTQYF.